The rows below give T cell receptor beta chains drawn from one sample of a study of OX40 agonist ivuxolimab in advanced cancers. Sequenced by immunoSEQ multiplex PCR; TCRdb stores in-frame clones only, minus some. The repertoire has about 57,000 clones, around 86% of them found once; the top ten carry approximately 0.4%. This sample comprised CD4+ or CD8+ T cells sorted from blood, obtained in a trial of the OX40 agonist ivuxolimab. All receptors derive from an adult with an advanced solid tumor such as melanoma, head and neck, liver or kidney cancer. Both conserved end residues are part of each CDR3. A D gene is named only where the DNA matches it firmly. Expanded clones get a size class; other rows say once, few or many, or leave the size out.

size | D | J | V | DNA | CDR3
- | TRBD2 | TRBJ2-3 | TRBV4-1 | TGCGCCAGCCGAGGACTAGCGGGAGTATCAGATACGCAGTATTTT | CASRGLAGVSDTQYF
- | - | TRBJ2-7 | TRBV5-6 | TGTGCCAGCAATTTAGCGAGCGAGCAGTACTTC | CASNLASEQYF
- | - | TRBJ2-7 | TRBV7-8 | TGTGCCAGCAGCTTCTTAATCTACGAGCAGTACTTC | CASSFLIYEQYF
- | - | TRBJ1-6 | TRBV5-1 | TGCGCCAGCAGCTTCGGGGGTACCTATAATTCACCCCTCCACTTT | CASSFGGTYNSPLHF
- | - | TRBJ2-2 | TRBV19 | TGTGCCAGTAGGCCGGGACCCCAGTTTTTTACCGGGGAGCTGTTTTTT | CASRPGPQFFTGELFF
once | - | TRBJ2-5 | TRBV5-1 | TGCGCCAGCAGCTTGGTAGGCGGGAATTGGGCCCAGTACTTC | CASSLVGGNWAQYF
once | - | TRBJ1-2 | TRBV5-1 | TGCGCCAGCAGCTTGAGCACAAACGGTGAGGGCTACACCTTC | CASSLSTNGEGYTF
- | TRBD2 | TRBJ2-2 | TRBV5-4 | TGTGCCAGCAGACCCGGGACTAGCGGGGGGAACACCGGGGAGCTGTTTTTT | CASRPGTSGGNTGELFF
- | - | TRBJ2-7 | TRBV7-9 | TGTGCCAGCAGCTTAGACAGGGAGCAGTACTTC | CASSLDREQYF
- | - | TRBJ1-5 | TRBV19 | TGTGCCAGCAGGGGTAATGGCAATCAGCCCCAGCATTTT | CASRGNGNQPQHF
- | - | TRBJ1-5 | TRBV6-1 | TGTGCCAGCATCGCGGACAGCCTTAATCAGCCCCAGCATTTT | CASIADSLNQPQHF
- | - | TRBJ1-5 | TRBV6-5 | TGTGCCAGCAGTTACTCGCAGGGCAATCAGCCCCAGCATTTT | CASSYSQGNQPQHF
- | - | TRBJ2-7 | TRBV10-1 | TGCGCCAGCAGTGAGTCGACGGGGCCTTCCTACGAGCAGTACTTC | CASSESTGPSYEQYF
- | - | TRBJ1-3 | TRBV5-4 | TGTGCCAGCAGCTTGGGCCAAGGAAACACCATATATTTT | CASSLGQGNTIYF
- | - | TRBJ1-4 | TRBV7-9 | TGTGCCAGCAGCCCGATACCGGGACAACCAAATGAAAAACTGTTTTTT | CASSPIPGQPNEKLFF
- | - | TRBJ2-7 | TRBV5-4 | TGTGCCAGCAGCTTGGCGGGGGAAGCAGCCTACGAGCAGTACTTC | CASSLAGEAAYEQYF
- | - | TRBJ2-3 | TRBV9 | TGTGCCAGCAGCGTATCCGGCGGGGGCGCAGATACGCAGTATTTT | CASSVSGGGADTQYF
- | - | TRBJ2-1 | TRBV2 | TGTGCCAGCAGTGAAGCTCCCCAGATAGCGCAGTTCTTC | CASSEAPQIAQFF
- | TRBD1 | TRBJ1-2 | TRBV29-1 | TGCAGCGTTAGACAGGGAGCTATCGGCTACACCTTC | CSVRQGAIGYTF
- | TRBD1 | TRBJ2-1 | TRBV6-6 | TGTGCCACCCAGAGGGGACAGGGGGACAATGAGCAGTTCTTC | CATQRGQGDNEQFF